This TCR beta chain stems from a study of cytomegalovirus exposure and HLA in healthy donors. The PCR was carried out with 60 Vbeta primers and 13 Jbeta primers. TCRdb's copy holds only in-frame clones and misses some; the assay was immunoSEQ multiplex PCR. The table records approximately 140,000 clones, 79% of them present only once. V lost 7 bases and J 2 bases, leaving 12 bases between the germline ends. The CDR3 extends over 12 amino acids. Germline CDR1 and CDR2: SQVTM and ANQGSEA. The chain combines TRBV29-1 with TRBJ2-7, with D possibly matching TRBD1 (6 bases). Material for sequencing was PBMCs. This sequence was found in a man aged 50 or older in good health and CMV-seropositive. The CDR3 reads CSAHRAPYEQYF. CDR3 sequence (DNA): TGCAGCGCTCACAGGGCACCCTACGAGCAGTACTTC.